The sequence of this TCR beta chain was determined in a study of CD8 T cells in Susac syndrome. After extraction with the RNeasy kit, roughly 0.5 to 1 ug of the RNA was reverse transcribed using random hexamers. TCRdb reprocessed the immunoSEQ multiplex PCR reads via MiXCR and lists one record per CDR3 protein. This table holds around 220,000 distinct CDR3 sequences, 92% found once. The T cells that were sequenced for TCR beta were CD8+ and CD4+ cells from blood. The patients serving as multiple sclerosis controls were treatment-naive. They had stable or active relapsing-remitting disease and fulfilled revised McDonald criteria. V lost 5 bases to trimming and J lost 3 bases; unmatched junction nucleotides: 13. Germline lookup yields CDR1 LGHNA and CDR2 YSLEER. This CDR3 contains 18 residues.

The sample consisted of CD8+ T cells from PBMCs. The TCR was taken from a human donor with multiple sclerosis. The chain employs TRBV4-3 and TRBJ2-1, with 10 bases identical to TRBD2. The CDR3 protein is CASSFTSLAGEVYNEQFF. In nucleotides, the CDR3 is TGCGCCAGCAGCTTTACCTCCCTAGCGGGAGAGGTCTACAATGAGCAGTTCTTC.